This T cell receptor (beta chain) was profiled in a study of shared clonotypes between healthy human individuals. On the study more broadly: The study drew on two women and a few men aged 18 to 49 as donors. Study conclusions and caveats: Compared with clonotypes that all four donors shared, non-shared clonotypes had lower generation probabilities.

All of the donors resided in Nashville, Tennessee, and each was a Caucasian adult. Under the authors' procedure: Because ImmunoSEQ provided only junction sequences with no quality scores, the filtering differed. Assay used: immunoSEQ multiplex PCR; TCRdb lists only in-frame clones, some missing. D and trimming come from the DNA, and the V and J calls and clone size come from that table. Of a few million clones detected, around 95% appear once; the ten largest clones hold approximately 0.13%. This CDR3 has 17 residues. Per the germline V gene, CDR1 is SGHNT and CDR2 is YENEEA. With 5 bases clipped from V and 0 bases from J, the junction kept 10 bases outside the gene matches. Worth noting for this clone: The antigen remains unidentified.

The clonotype comes from a young man in good health. The sample comprised naive CD4+ T cells sorted from blood. Subset in this sample: CD45RA+ positively selected. The chain is built from TRBV11-3 and TRBJ2-3; TRBD1 matches 8 bases. CDR3 amino acids: CASSLRTGGISTDTQYF. CDR3 coding DNA: TGTGCCAGCAGCCTAAGAACAGGGGGAATTAGCACAGATACGCAGTATTTT. Using reference TRBV11-3 and TRBJ2-3 for the parts outside the CDR3, the full variable domain is EAGVVQSPRYKIIEKKQPVAFWCNPISGHNTLYWYLQNLGQGPELLIRYENEEAVDDSQLPKDRFSAERLKGVDSTLKIQPAELGDSAVYLCASSLRTGGISTDTQYFGPGTRLTVL.